These 5 T cell receptor beta chains originate from one sample sequenced in a study of CD8+ T cells in alopecia areata. RNA was extracted and reverse transcribed into cDNA as the sequencing template. This table comes from immunoSEQ multiplex PCR, and its TCRdb copy is limited to in-frame clones, with some not included. The sample consists of about 160,000 clones, 60% of them appearing once. The treatment is: oral pan-JAK inhibitor, 5-10 mg twice daily. This sample comprised CD4+ T cells sorted from blood, obtained at week 24, from a patient treated with tofacitinib. These receptors were obtained from a human donor with alopecia areata.

This clone has only one observation. The chain uses TRBV4-2 and TRBJ1-5, with TRBD1 matching 8 bases. The V segment lost 1 base and the J segment 4 bases; nucleotides outside the gene matches: 3. The CDR3 loop spans 15 amino acids. CDR1 LGHNA and CDR2 YNFKEQ come from the germline V gene. The CDR3 loop is CASSQAGGQNQPQHF. Written as DNA, the CDR3 is TGTGCCAGCAGCCAAGCAGGGGGCCAAAATCAGCCCCAGCATTTT.

This clone was seen a few times. The V and J genes are TRBV29-1 and TRBJ2-7; perhaps TRBD1 as D (6 bases). Deletions cut 6 bases from V and 2 bases from J, with 8 bases between. Germline CDR1 SQVTM, CDR2 ANQGSEA. This CDR3 is built from 11 residues. The CDR3 sequence: CSVRTAYEQYF. CDR3 nucleotide sequence: TGCAGCGTCCGGACAGCCTACGAGCAGTACTTC.

V and J are TRBV4-1 and TRBJ1-4; D is perhaps TRBD1 (6 bases). The germline V gene has CDR1 MGHRA and CDR2 YSYEKL. The CDR3 runs 17 residues. Trimming stripped 3 bases from V and 5 bases from J, with 19 bases between. DNA of the CDR3: TGCGCCAGCAGCCAGAGGGACAAGGAGATAACAAATGAAAAACTGTTTTTT. This sequence encodes CASSQRDKEITNEKLFF.

The V and J genes are TRBV2 and TRBJ2-5, with 9 bases aligning to TRBD2. The ends lost 6 bases at V and 7 bases at J; junction bases unmatched: 9. The CDR3 has 14 amino acids. Germline loops: CDR1 SNHLY, CDR2 FYNNEI. The CDR3 loop is CASSPTSGSGTQYF. CDR3 nucleotides: TGTGCCAGCAGCCCCACTAGCGGGTCGGGGACCCAGTACTTC.

The genes are TRBV29-1 and TRBJ2-2; 7 bases fit TRBD1. Trimming at V came to 5 bases and at J to 1 base, leaving 4 bases not matched to a gene. CDR1 is SQVTM, CDR2 ANQGSEA, per germline. This CDR3 spans 14 amino acids. CDR3 coding DNA: TGCAGCGTTCCCCGGACAGGGAACACCGGGGAGCTGTTTTTT. This codes for CSVPRTGNTGELFF.